This T cell receptor (beta chain) was identified during a study of blood T cell repertoires in COVID-19. Study-wide context: PBMCs, B-cell-depleted T cells, or T cells provided the cDNA or gDNA that made up the material.

To note about this clone: No DNA is shown, since the ends of the CDR3 on it are uncertain; the CDR3 is the one TCRdb lists.

Counting both end residues, the CDR3 totals 13 amino acids. How the authors handled the data: Estimated nucleated cell counts came from reference gene primer amplification. Method: immunoSEQ multiplex PCR; TCRdb's copy keeps in-frame clones and lacks some. The V and J calls and clone size come from that table; D and trimming were worked out from the DNA. In the table there are 200,000 to 300,000 clones, around 89% of which are singletons. This TCR was sampled from a woman aged 40 to 50 with acute COVID-19. V and J are TRBV12-1 and TRBJ2-7; the table's TRBD1 call for D was not verified on the DNA. TRBV12-1 is classified as a pseudogene. Sequencing was carried out using PBMCs or T cells enriched from blood (not recorded which). The CDR3 reads CVKWGQGAYEQYV.